These T cell receptor beta chains were read from a single sample in a study of spatial heterogeneity in lung cancer. One entry per CDR3 protein results from TCRdb running MiXCR on the 5' RACE reads. The sample contains roughly 19,000 distinct CDR3 sequences, around 8% of which appear only once. The sequences come from lung tumor tissue, collected at surgery. The receptor source for this set is a male donor with early-stage non-small cell lung cancer. The CDR3 runs from the conserved cysteine through the conserved F or W. Fields, in order: D gene, V gene, clone size, J gene, CDR3 DNA, CDR3 protein. D genes are given only for firm matches. Clone size is shown for a subset of rows, as once, few, many or a class of expanded clone.

.,TRBV11-2,.,TRBJ2-1,TGTGCCAGCAGCTTAGAGATAGTAGGGTCGGTTGAGCAGTTCTTC,CASSLEIVGSVEQFF
.,TRBV12-3/TRBV12-4,.,TRBJ2-7,TGTGCCAGCAGGACGACAGGATACGAGCAGTACTTC,CASRTTGYEQYF
.,TRBV6-5,many,TRBJ2-3,TGTGCCAGCAGTTCCCCCCGGACGGGGGATACGCAGTATTTT,CASSSPRTGDTQYF
TRBD2,TRBV24-1,many,TRBJ2-1,TGTGCCACCCTGCTTAGGACTAGCGGGGGGGCGTCGAATGAGCAGTTCTTC,CATLLRTSGGASNEQFF
TRBD1,TRBV2,many,TRBJ1-5,TGTGCCAGCAGTGAAGAGGGACAGGGGTTTCAGCCCCAGCATTTT,CASSEEGQGFQPQHF
.,TRBV7-9,many,TRBJ1-5,TGTGCCAGCAGCTTCGGGGGTGGCGATCAGCCCCAGCATTTT,CASSFGGGDQPQHF
.,TRBV11-2,few,TRBJ2-1,TGTGCCAGCAGCCCTCGACTCTCCTACAATGAGCAGTTCTTC,CASSPRLSYNEQFF
.,TRBV20-1,few,TRBJ1-6,TGCAGTGCTAGAGATTCCCGGACGCCGGTGGGTAATTCACCCCTCCACTTT,CSARDSRTPVGNSPLHF
TRBD2,TRBV12-3/TRBV12-4,.,TRBJ2-1,TGTGCCAGCAGTTTGCCGGGGGGGGAGCAGTTCTTC,CASSLPGGEQFF
.,TRBV20-1,many,TRBJ1-4,TGCAGTGCTAGTGCAGGACAGCACGAAAAACTGTTTTTT,CSASAGQHEKLFF
.,TRBV28,many,TRBJ2-1,TGTGCCAGCAGCCTTTACAATGAGCAGTTCTTC,CASSLYNEQFF
TRBD2,TRBV11-1,many,TRBJ2-4,TGTGCCAGCAGCTTAGAGCGGGGCCTAGTCAAAAACATTCAGTACTTC,CASSLERGLVKNIQYF
TRBD1,TRBV19,.,TRBJ1-1,TGTGCCAGTAGTATATCTCCCGGGACAGCTAACACTGAAGCTTTCTTT,CASSISPGTANTEAFF
TRBD1,TRBV29-1,many,TRBJ2-7,TGCAGCATATATAGGGGACAGGGATCGAACGAGCAGTACTTC,CSIYRGQGSNEQYF
.,TRBV28,medium-sized,TRBJ2-6,TGTGCCAGCGGGCGCTCTGGGGCCAACGTCCTGACTTTC,CASGRSGANVLTF
.,TRBV10-3,many,TRBJ2-7,TGTGCCATCAGTGAGGCCAGGGGCGACGAGCAGTACTTC,CAISEARGDEQYF
.,TRBV6-1,few,TRBJ1-2,TGTGCCAGCAGTGAACAAAGTTGGGGCTATGGCTACACCTTC,CASSEQSWGYGYTF
.,TRBV7-8,.,TRBJ2-2,TGTGCCAGCCCTCACGGCGGCGGGGAGCTGTTTTTT,CASPHGGGELFF
.,TRBV15,many,TRBJ1-5,TGTGCCACCAGCGAAGTGGGCAATCAGCCCCAGCATTTT,CATSEVGNQPQHF
.,TRBV6-5,few,TRBJ2-5,TGTGCCAGCGGGGAGTTAGGGTCGGTGGAGACCCAGTACTTC,CASGELGSVETQYF
TRBD1,TRBV27,.,TRBJ1-6,TGTGCCAGCAAAGGACAGGGTGAGAATTCACCCCTCCACTTT,CASKGQGENSPLHF
.,TRBV30,few,TRBJ1-1,TGTGCCTGGAGGCGAGAACAGGGAGTATTGAACACTGAAGCTTTCTTT,CAWRREQGVLNTEAFF
.,TRBV24-1,medium-sized,TRBJ2-6,TGTGCCACCAGTGACGTGGGGGGGGCCAACGTCCTGACTTTC,CATSDVGGANVLTF
.,TRBV5-1,medium-sized,TRBJ1-6,TGCGCCAGCAGCAAGGGGGATTCACCCCTCCACTTT,CASSKGDSPLHF
.,TRBV9,many,TRBJ2-5,TGTGCCAGCAGCGCGGGACTCCGGGGCCGCCAAGAGACCCAGTACTTC,CASSAGLRGRQETQYF
TRBD1,TRBV7-2,.,TRBJ1-5,TGTGCCAGCAGCCCCAAGACAGGGACCAGCATTTTCGGTCAGCCCCAGCATTTT,CASSPKTGTSIFGQPQHF
.,TRBV7-6,many,TRBJ1-4,TGTGCCAGCAGCTTAGGAGGGGCGAGGGGTGAAAAACTGTTTTTT,CASSLGGARGEKLFF
.,TRBV4-2,medium-sized,TRBJ2-7,TGTGCCAGCAGCCAAGAACCGGGGGAGTCCTACGAGCAGTACTTC,CASSQEPGESYEQYF
.,TRBV6-2/TRBV6-3,.,TRBJ2-7,TGTGCCAGCAGTTACTCGAGGGCCTCCTACGAGCAGTACTTC,CASSYSRASYEQYF
TRBD2,TRBV6-5,.,TRBJ2-1,TGTGCCAGCAGGGACAGCGGGGGGCGCTACAATGAGCAGTTCTTC,CASRDSGGRYNEQFF
.,TRBV4-3,.,TRBJ1-6,TGCGCCAGCAGCCAAGATCTGGTGAGCTCCTATAATTCACCCCTCCACTTT,CASSQDLVSSYNSPLHF
.,TRBV5-1,medium-sized,TRBJ1-4,TGCGCCAGCAGCGACGAAGCTAATGAAAAACTGTTTTTT,CASSDEANEKLFF
.,TRBV14,many,TRBJ1-1,TGTGCCAGCAGCCAATTCCCGGGGCTAGAAGCTTTCTTT,CASSQFPGLEAFF
.,TRBV5-4,medium-sized,TRBJ2-7,TGTGCCAGCAGCCACCAGGGGCCTCGCTCCTACGAGCAGTACTTC,CASSHQGPRSYEQYF
.,TRBV7-7,many,TRBJ1-6,TGTGCTAGCAGCCCCGCGCCGAACTCACCCCTCCACTTT,CASSPAPNSPLHF
.,TRBV2,many,TRBJ1-5,TGTGCCAGCAGTGAGGACATTGTCAATCAGCCCCAGCATTTT,CASSEDIVNQPQHF
TRBD2,TRBV5-1,many,TRBJ2-5,TGCGCCAGCAGCTCGAGCGGGGGGGCCTCCTTCGAGACCCGGTACTTC,CASSSSGGASFETRYF
.,TRBV7-2,.,TRBJ1-4,TGTGCCAGCAGCACCGGACAGATAACTAATGAAAAACTGTTTTTT,CASSTGQITNEKLFF
TRBD1,TRBV7-9,.,TRBJ1-2,TGTGCCACCGAACGATGGGACAGCGAGCGCTACACCTTC,CATERWDSERYTF
.,TRBV12-3/TRBV12-4,.,TRBJ1-5,TGTGCCAGCAGTTTAGCGCTTCGGGGGAGCAATCAGCCCCAGCATTTT,CASSLALRGSNQPQHF
.,TRBV7-2,many,TRBJ1-2,TGTGCCAGCAGCTTAGCACAGAGTTATGGCTACACCTTC,CASSLAQSYGYTF
TRBD2,TRBV7-9,.,TRBJ2-3,TGTGCCAGCAGCTCGTTAATCGTAGCGGGGGGGCGAGATACGCAGTATTTT,CASSSLIVAGGRDTQYF